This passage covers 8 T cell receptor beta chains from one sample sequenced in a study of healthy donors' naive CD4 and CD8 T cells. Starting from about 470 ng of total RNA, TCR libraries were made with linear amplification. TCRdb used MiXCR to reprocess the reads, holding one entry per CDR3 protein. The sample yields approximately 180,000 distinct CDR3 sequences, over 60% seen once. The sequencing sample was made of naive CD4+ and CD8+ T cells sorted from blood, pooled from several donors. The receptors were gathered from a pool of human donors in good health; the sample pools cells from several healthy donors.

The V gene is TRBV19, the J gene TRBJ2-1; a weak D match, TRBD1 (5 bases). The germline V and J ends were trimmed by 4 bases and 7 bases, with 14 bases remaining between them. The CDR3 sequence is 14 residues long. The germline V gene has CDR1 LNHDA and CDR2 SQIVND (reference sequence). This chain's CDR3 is CASSTLKGANEQFF. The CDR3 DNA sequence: TGTGCCAGTAGTACTCTCAAAGGGGCGAATGAGCAGTTCTTC.

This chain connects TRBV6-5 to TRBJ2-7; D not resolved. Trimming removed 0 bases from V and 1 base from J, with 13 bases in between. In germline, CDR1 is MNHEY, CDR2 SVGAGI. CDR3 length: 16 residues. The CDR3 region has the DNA TGTGCCAGCAGTTACTCGTCGCTGGGTGGGTCCTACGAGCAGTACTTC. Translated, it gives CASSYSSLGGSYEQYF.

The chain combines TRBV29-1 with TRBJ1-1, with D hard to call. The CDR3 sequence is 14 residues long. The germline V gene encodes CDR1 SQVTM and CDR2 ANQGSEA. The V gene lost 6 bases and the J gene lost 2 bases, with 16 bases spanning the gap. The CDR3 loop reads CSVVELVSNTEAFF. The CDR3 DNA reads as TGCAGCGTCGTCGAATTAGTCAGCAACACTGAAGCTTTCTTT.

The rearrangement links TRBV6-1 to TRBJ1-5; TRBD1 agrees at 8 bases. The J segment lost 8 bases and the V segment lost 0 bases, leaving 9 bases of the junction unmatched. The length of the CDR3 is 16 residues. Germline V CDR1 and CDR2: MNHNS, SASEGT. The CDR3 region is CASSEATWTGLKPQHF. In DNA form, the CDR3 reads TGTGCCAGCAGTGAAGCCACCTGGACAGGGCTGAAGCCCCAGCATTTT.

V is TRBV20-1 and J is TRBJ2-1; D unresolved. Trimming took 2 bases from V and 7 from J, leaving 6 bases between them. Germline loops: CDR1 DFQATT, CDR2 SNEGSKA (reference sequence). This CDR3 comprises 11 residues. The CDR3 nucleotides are TGCAGTGCTAGACTAGTAAATGAGCAGTTCTTC. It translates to CSARLVNEQFF.

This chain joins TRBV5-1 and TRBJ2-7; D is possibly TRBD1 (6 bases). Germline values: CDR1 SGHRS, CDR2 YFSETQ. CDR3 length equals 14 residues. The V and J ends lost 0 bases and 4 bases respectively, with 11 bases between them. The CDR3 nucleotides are TGCGCCAGCAGCTTGGCCGCAGGGGTGTACGAGCAGTACTTC. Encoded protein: CASSLAAGVYEQYF.

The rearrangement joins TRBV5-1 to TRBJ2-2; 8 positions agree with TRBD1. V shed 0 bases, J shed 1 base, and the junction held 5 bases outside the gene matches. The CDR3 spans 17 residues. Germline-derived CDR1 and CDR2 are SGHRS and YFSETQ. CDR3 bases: TGCGCCAGCAGCTTGGGAGCCGGGACAGGGAACACCGGGGAGCTGTTTTTT. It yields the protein CASSLGAGTGNTGELFF.

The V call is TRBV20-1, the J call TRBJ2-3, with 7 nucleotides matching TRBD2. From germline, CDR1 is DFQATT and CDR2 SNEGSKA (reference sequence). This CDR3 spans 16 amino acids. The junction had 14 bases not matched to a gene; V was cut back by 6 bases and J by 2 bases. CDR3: CSAEGLAVTDTDTQYF. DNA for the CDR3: TGCAGTGCCGAGGGGCTAGCGGTGACCGACACAGATACGCAGTATTTT.